The 22 T cell receptor beta chains listed next were all sequenced from one sample in a study of blood T cell repertoires in COVID-19. Sequenced by immunoSEQ multiplex PCR; TCRdb stores in-frame clones only, minus some. The sample gives 55,000 to 70,000 clones, about three quarters of which show up once; less than 20% is in the top ten. The sample consisted of peripheral blood. Receptors originate from an elderly man with acute or convalescent COVID-19.

The chain joins TRBV6-2 or TRBV6-3 to TRBJ2-4, with TRBD2 identical over 7 bases. The CDR3 length is 16 residues. Germline values: CDR1 MNHEY, CDR2 SVGEGT. V was pared by 0 bases and J by 6 bases, with 8 bases of the junction left unmatched. Here the CDR3 reads CASSYSRENLGNIQYF. The CDR3 DNA follows: TGTGCCAGCAGTTACTCGCGGGAGAACCTAGGAAACATTCAGTACTTC.

The chain joins TRBV11-3 to TRBJ2-5; 7 bases match TRBD2. The germline V gene encodes CDR1 SGHNT and CDR2 YENEEA. The junction had 3 bases not matched to a gene; V was cut back by 3 bases and J by 5 bases. There are 13 residues in the CDR3. CDR3 sequence reads: CASSLTSTETQYF. In DNA form, the CDR3 reads TGTGCCAGCAGCTTGACTAGCACGGAGACCCAGTACTTC. Together with reference TRBV11-3 and TRBJ2-5, the CDR3 gives the full variable domain: EAGVVQSPRYKIIEKKQPVAFWCNPISGHNTLYWYLQNLGQGPELLIRYENEEAVDDSQLPKDRFSAERLKGVDSTLKIQPAELGDSAVYLCASSLTSTETQYFGPGTRLLVL.

This clone was observed a handful of times. This chain links TRBV5-8 with TRBJ1-1; 8 bases line up with TRBD1. The CDR3 has 14 residues. Germline CDR1 SGHTS, CDR2 YDEGEE. V dropped 4 bases and J dropped 8; count of bases not matched to a gene: 10. The CDR3 DNA reads as TGTGCCAGCAGCCCAGGACAGGGTTCGATAGAAGCTTTCTTT. The encoded protein is CASSPGQGSIEAFF.

This clone was detected ten times or more. The rearrangement joins TRBV6-2 or TRBV6-3 to TRBJ2-1, with 9 bases that match TRBD2. The germline V gene has CDR1 MNHEY and CDR2 SVGEGT. J lost 6 bases, V lost 0 bases, and 12 bases had no gene match. The CDR3 spans 18 residues. CDR3 protein: CASSYSSRGGISSNEQFF. Here the CDR3 DNA reads TGTGCCAGCAGTTACTCTTCGCGGGGGGGCATTTCATCCAATGAGCAGTTCTTC.

This sequence joins TRBV7-2 and TRBJ1-1, with no clear D. The germline CDR1 and CDR2 sequences are SGHTA and FQGNSA. The CDR3 has 14 residues. The V end was cut by 2 bases, the J end by 1 base, with 8 bases between. CDR3 nucleotides: TGTGCCAGCAGCTTAAAATTCCAGAACACTGAAGCTTTCTTT. This codes for CASSLKFQNTEAFF. The full variable domain, in which reference TRBV7-2 and TRBJ1-1 provide the parts outside the CDR3, is GAGVSQSPSNKVTEKGKDVELRCDPISGHTALYWYRQSLGQGLEFLIYFQGNSAPDKSGLPSDRFSAERTGGSVSTLTIQRTQQEDSAVYLCASSLKFQNTEAFFGQGTRLTVV.

The gene calls are TRBV4-1 and TRBJ1-3; tentatively, D is TRBD1 (6 bases). The V end lost 4 bases, the J end lost 8 bases, and 12 bases lay between the germline ends. The germline gives CDR1 MGHRA, CDR2 YSYEKL. This CDR3 spans 13 amino acids. The CDR3 here is CASSPTGIYTIYF. Here the CDR3 DNA reads TGCGCCAGCAGCCCGACAGGAATATACACCATATATTTT.

The chain employs TRBV5-6 and TRBJ1-2, with unresolved D. CDR1 and CDR2 (germline): SGHDT, YYEEEE. With 4 bases removed from V and 4 bases from J, the gap between germline ends came to 14 bases. The CDR3 consists of 14 residues. The CDR3 spells CASSPPGGIYGYTF. CDR3 in DNA: TGTGCCAGCAGCCCGCCGGGAGGAATCTATGGCTACACCTTC.

The V call is TRBV28, the J call TRBJ2-3; 7 bases map to TRBD1. The CDR3 has 13 amino acids. The germline CDR1 and CDR2 sequences are MDHEN and SYDVKM. Germline trimming cut 5 bases from V and 5 bases from J; bases unmatched to any gene: 4. This CDR3 reads CASSTTGEDTQYF. CDR3 in DNA: TGTGCCAGCAGTACTACAGGGGAAGATACGCAGTATTTT.

The chain recombines TRBV2 with TRBJ2-5, with D possibly being TRBD2 (7 bases). The CDR3 length is 14 residues. The germline V gene encodes CDR1 SNHLY and CDR2 FYNNEI. The V and J ends lost 4 bases and 5 bases respectively, with 14 bases between them. The CDR3 DNA is TGTGCCAGCAGTGGGGGGCAGGGAGGGGAGACCCAGTACTTC. This codes for CASSGGQGGETQYF.

This sequence joins TRBV6-2 or TRBV6-3 and TRBJ2-7; D perhaps matches TRBD1 (5 bases). Per germline, CDR1 MNHEY and CDR2 SVGEGT. The CDR3 has 16 amino acids. Deletions cut 2 bases from V and 0 bases from J, with 14 bases between. CDR3 region: CASSYEAGRSSYEQYF. Here the CDR3 DNA reads TGTGCCAGCAGTTACGAGGCAGGGCGGAGCTCCTACGAGCAGTACTTC.

The J gene is TRBJ2-3, the V gene TRBV29-1; 13 bases fit TRBD2. V shed 3 bases and J 3 bases; nucleotides not matched to a gene: 6. The CDR3 has 16 residues. CDR1 SQVTM and CDR2 ANQGSEA come from the germline V gene. DNA of the CDR3: TGCAGCGTTGAGGGACTAGCGGGACGGATGACAGATACGCAGTATTTT. Translation gives CSVEGLAGRMTDTQYF.

The rearrangement joins TRBV12-3 or TRBV12-4 to TRBJ1-1; D possibly corresponds to TRBD1 (6 bases). V gave up 8 bases and J gave up 5 bases, with 15 bases separating them. The CDR3 loop spans 13 amino acids. The CDR3 sequence is CASQTGIGTEAFF. CDR3 bases: TGTGCCAGCCAAACAGGGATAGGAACTGAAGCTTTCTTT.

The chain employs TRBV7-8 and TRBJ1-6; tentatively, D is TRBD1 (6 bases). CDR3 length: 14 residues. The V and J ends lost 1 base and 7 bases respectively, with 8 bases between them. Germline V gene data show CDR1 as SGHVS and CDR2 as FQNEAQ. CDR3 amino acids: CASSLGQENSPLHF. The CDR3 DNA is TGTGCCAGCAGCTTAGGACAGGAGAATTCACCCCTCCACTTT.

The V gene is TRBV4-1, the J gene TRBJ2-1, with TRBD2 matching over 13 bases. The V segment lost 8 bases and the J segment 7 bases; nucleotides outside the gene matches: 5. The CDR3 totals 14 residues. Germline assignment: CDR1 MGHRA and CDR2 YSYEKL. The CDR3 sequence is CASRGLAGVNEQFF. The CDR3 coding sequence is TGCGCCAGCCGCGGACTAGCGGGGGTGAATGAGCAGTTCTTC.

The rearrangement uses TRBV6-2 or TRBV6-3 and TRBJ2-1; D might be TRBD2 (6 bases). The CDR3 is 13 amino acids. Germline values: CDR1 MNHEY, CDR2 SVGEGT. V was shortened by 2 bases and J by 10 bases, with 12 bases between the two germline ends. The CDR3 sequence is CASSYGGFREQFF. CDR3 nucleotide sequence: TGTGCCAGCAGTTACGGGGGGTTTCGCGAGCAGTTCTTC.

This clone appeared a single time. A junction end diverges from the germline sequence, so it may reflect a read error. The CDR3 loop reads CSVETGGARVF. CDR3 bases: TGCAGCGTCGAGACGGGAGGGGCAAGGGTCTTT. The rearrangement links TRBV29-1 to TRBJ1-1; D may be TRBD1 (5 bases). Germline-derived CDR1 and CDR2 are SQVTM and ANQGSEA. This CDR3 is 11 amino acids long.

This clone has just one count. The chain links TRBV24-1 to TRBJ1-1; D remains unclear. V dropped 7 bases and J dropped 2 bases, with 10 bases sitting between them. The germline CDR1 and CDR2 sequences are KGHDR and SFDVKD. This CDR3 is 13 amino acids long. Here the CDR3 reads CATSEHSNTEAFF. As DNA, the CDR3 is TGTGCCACCAGCGAACACAGTAACACTGAAGCTTTCTTT.

The chain has TRBV11-2 and TRBJ2-6; 7 positions agree with TRBD2. Germline V gene lookup returns CDR1 SGHAT and CDR2 FQNNGV. The CDR3 is 17 residues long. After removal of 3 bases from V and 0 bases from J, the junction contained 5 bases not matched to a gene. CDR3 bases: TGTGCCAGCAGCTTTAGAGGCGGGAGCTCTGGGGCCAACGTCCTGACTTTC. It translates to CASSFRGGSSGANVLTF.

This clone was found a few times. The rearrangement joins TRBV9 to TRBJ1-1, with 8 bases matching TRBD1. V lost 3 bases, J lost 2 bases, and 3 bases stayed unmatched. This CDR3 contains 14 residues. Germline CDR1 is SGDLS and CDR2 is YYNGEE. CDR3 residues: CASSAGGLNTEAFF. DNA for the CDR3: TGTGCCAGCAGCGCAGGGGGCCTTAACACTGAAGCTTTCTTT.

This clone was counted at least ten times. The chain uses TRBV11-2 and TRBJ1-2; TRBD1 agrees at 11 bases. The germline V gene encodes CDR1 SGHAT and CDR2 FQNNGV. CDR3 length: 17 residues. Trimming took 3 bases from V and 8 from J; bases not matched to a gene: 14. The DNA for the CDR3 is TGTGCCAGCAGCTTTGTTCGGGCGGACAGGGGGCCTCGGGGCTACACCTTC. It codes for CASSFVRADRGPRGYTF.

The gene calls are TRBV5-6 and TRBJ1-4; no reliable D call. The CDR3 runs 14 residues. V was pared by 1 base and J by 7 bases, with 11 bases between. Looked up from germline, CDR1 is SGHDT and CDR2 is YYEEEE. CDR3: CASSLSDRAEKLFF. The DNA for the CDR3 is TGTGCCAGCAGCTTGTCAGATCGTGCTGAAAAACTGTTTTTT.

The rearrangement joins TRBV9 to TRBJ2-1; 10 bases match TRBD2. The CDR3 loop spans 15 amino acids. Trimming cost V 2 bases and J 2 bases; bases outside gene matches: 1. Germline V CDR1 and CDR2: SGDLS, YYNGEE. CDR3 in amino acids: CASSVGTSAYNEQFF. Here the CDR3 DNA reads TGTGCCAGCAGCGTCGGGACTAGCGCCTACAATGAGCAGTTCTTC.